These T cell receptor beta chains were read from a single sample in a study of T cells after yellow fever vaccination. TCRdb ran MiXCR on the 5' RACE reads and lists one entry per CDR3 protein. The sample consists of 230,000 or so distinct CDR3 sequences, around 3.5% of them appearing once. Sample: PBMCs, taken 15 days after the yellow fever booster vaccination. These receptors were collected from a man between 18 and 35 years old who received the YFV17D yellow fever vaccine. Each CDR3 is given with its conserved first and last residue. The D gene is left open where the match is weak. The size of a clone is reported for some rows only, either as once, few or many, or as a class for expanded clones.

j_call v_call clone_size d_call cdr3_nt cdr3_aa
TRBJ1-1 TRBV27 many . TGTGCCAGCAGTCTAGATTCTTGGCGGACTGAAGCTTTCTTT CASSLDSWRTEAFF
TRBJ1-2 TRBV5-1 many . TGCGCCAGCAGCTTGGAGGCAGGCTCTTTCTATGGCTACACCTTC CASSLEAGSFYGYTF
TRBJ2-1 TRBV12-3/TRBV12-4 many . TGTGCCAGCAGTCCCCGCGGGGGCCCGAATGAGCAGTTCTTC CASSPRGGPNEQFF
TRBJ1-2 TRBV20-1 many . TGCAGTGCGAGGACGACAGAGCGCCTCTATGGCTACACCTTC CSARTTERLYGYTF
TRBJ2-6 TRBV5-1 many . TGCGCCAGCAGCCCGGAAGTGGCCGGGGCCAACGTCCTGACTTTC CASSPEVAGANVLTF
TRBJ2-3 TRBV24-1 many . TGTGCCACCAGTGATGCCCAACTAGGGCCGGATACGCAGTATTTT CATSDAQLGPDTQYF
TRBJ2-5 TRBV18 many . TGTGCCAGCTCACCACTCCCTGGGATCGGAGAGACCCAGTACTTC CASSPLPGIGETQYF
TRBJ2-3 TRBV6-4 few . TGTGCCAGCAGTCGGGGGGCCGTAGATACGCAGTATTTT CASSRGAVDTQYF
TRBJ2-3 TRBV7-2 many . TGTGCCAGCAGCTTATGGACGGCAACTGGGACAGATACGCAGTATTTT CASSLWTATGTDTQYF
TRBJ1-2 TRBV5-4 few TRBD1 TGTGCCAGCAGCGAAGAACAGAGGACAGGAGGCTACACCTTC CASSEEQRTGGYTF
TRBJ2-2 TRBV7-2 many . TGTGCCAGCAGTCGGAGGGTAGGGGAGCTGTTTTTT CASSRRVGELFF
TRBJ2-6 TRBV9 . TRBD1 TGTGCCAGCAGCATAGGACAGGCAAGCTCTGGGGCCAACGTCCTGACTTTC CASSIGQASSGANVLTF
TRBJ2-3 TRBV7-9 many . TGTGCCAGCAGCGCCCGAGGCTTGAACACAGATACGCAGTATTTT CASSARGLNTDTQYF
TRBJ1-1 TRBV4-1 many . TGCGCCAGCAGCTTACGACAGTTGAACACTGAAGCTTTCTTT CASSLRQLNTEAFF
TRBJ1-5 TRBV3-1 many . TGTGCCAGCAGCCAAGGGGATCAGCCCCAGCATTTT CASSQGDQPQHF
TRBJ2-2 TRBV12-3/TRBV12-4 many . TGTGCCAGCAGGACCGGGTTCCCGAACACCGGGGAGCTGTTTTTT CASRTGFPNTGELFF
TRBJ2-3 TRBV7-9 many . TGTGCCAGCAGCCCGATCACAGATACGCAGTATTTT CASSPITDTQYF
TRBJ1-4 TRBV5-1 few . TGCGCCAGCAGCTTGGACACATCTGCAACTAATGAAAAACTGTTTTTT CASSLDTSATNEKLFF
TRBJ2-2 TRBV5-4 . TRBD1 TGTGCCAGCAGCTTGGCCGGACAGGTGAACACCGGGGAGCTGTTTTTT CASSLAGQVNTGELFF
TRBJ1-3 TRBV10-2 many . TGCGCCAGCAGGCCCCAGGGAATCGGAAACACCATATATTTT CASRPQGIGNTIYF
TRBJ2-3 TRBV28 many TRBD2 TGTGCCAGCAGTTCCCCTGGGGGGGGCACAGATACGCAGTATTTT CASSSPGGGTDTQYF
TRBJ1-5 TRBV5-5 many . TGTGCCAGCAGCTTGGACGGTAGCGCAGGGGGCAATCAGCCCCAGCATTTT CASSLDGSAGGNQPQHF
TRBJ1-1 TRBV7-9 many . TGTGCCAGCAGCTTAGGGGGATTCACTGAAGCTTTCTTT CASSLGGFTEAFF
TRBJ1-2 TRBV15 many . TGTGCCACCAGCCCCCCAGGGTTAACTATGGACTACACCTTC CATSPPGLTMDYTF
TRBJ1-1 TRBV18 many . TGTGCCAGCTCACCTCAGAGTAACACTGAAGCTTTCTTT CASSPQSNTEAFF
TRBJ2-4 TRBV7-2 few TRBD2 TGTGCCAGCAGCCACTTAGCGGGGGGGAAAAACATTCAGTACTTC CASSHLAGGKNIQYF
TRBJ2-3 TRBV6-5 many TRBD2 TGTGCCAGCAGAAGACTAGCGGGGGGCGGGGATACGCAGTATTTT CASRRLAGGGDTQYF
TRBJ1-2 TRBV6-6 many . TGTGCCAGCAGAGCCGGGACCGCTCCGCTTGTCGGCTACACCTTC CASRAGTAPLVGYTF
TRBJ1-2 TRBV7-9 many TRBD1 TGTGCCAGCAGCTTTTCGGGACAGAAGGGCTACACCTTC CASSFSGQKGYTF
TRBJ2-2 TRBV5-1 many . TGCGCCAGCAGCCCGGGACTAAGGGGGACCGGGGAGCTGTTTTTT CASSPGLRGTGELFF
TRBJ1-2 TRBV2 . . TGTGCCAGCAAATCAGGGTATGAGGACGGCTACACCTTC CASKSGYEDGYTF
TRBJ2-7 TRBV4-2 . . TGTGCCAGCAGCCAAAGCCGGGACCCAGCCTACGAGCAGTACTTC CASSQSRDPAYEQYF
TRBJ2-1 TRBV20-1 many . TGCAGTGCTAGTCTGTTAGGTTTCGGTGAGCAGTTCTTC CSASLLGFGEQFF
TRBJ2-1 TRBV20-1 . . TGCAGTGCTAGAGACGGTGAGCGGGGACAGGCCTACAATGAGCAGTTCTTC CSARDGERGQAYNEQFF
TRBJ1-2 TRBV5-1 many . TGCGCCAGCAGCTTGGTTCGGGGGGATGGCTACACCTTC CASSLVRGDGYTF
TRBJ2-3 TRBV18 many TRBD2 TGTGCCAGCTCACGACAGATTAGCGGGGGGGCCACAGATACGCAGTATTTT CASSRQISGGATDTQYF
TRBJ2-3 TRBV7-9 many TRBD1 TGTGCCAGCAGCCCCGGGACAGCTTCCGTGTCGGGCACAGATACGCAGTATTTT CASSPGTASVSGTDTQYF
TRBJ1-2 TRBV5-1 many TRBD1 TGCGCCAGCAGCTACGATTCAGGGGGCGGAGGTGGCTACACCTTC CASSYDSGGGGGYTF
TRBJ2-5 TRBV4-2 many . TGTGCCAGCAGCCAACTTTCCCGAGGGGTTTCCGGGACCCAGTACTTC CASSQLSRGVSGTQYF
TRBJ1-6 TRBV7-2 many . TGTGCCAGCAGCTTAGCGTCTAGGGGTGGGAATTCACCCCTCCACTTT CASSLASRGGNSPLHF
TRBJ1-3 TRBV7-9 few . TGTGCCAGCAGCTTAGGAGGACTCGCTGGAAACACCATATATTTT CASSLGGLAGNTIYF
TRBJ1-2 TRBV4-3 many TRBD1 TGCGCCAGCAGCCAGGGGACAGGGGGTGCTAACTATGGCTACACCTTC CASSQGTGGANYGYTF
TRBJ1-1 TRBV5-1 many TRBD1 TGCGCCAGCAGCGACGGGACAGGAAACACTGAAGCTTTCTTT CASSDGTGNTEAFF
TRBJ2-4 TRBV5-5 many . TGTGCCAGCAGCTTGGCCCCAGGGGAAAACATTCAGTACTTC CASSLAPGENIQYF
TRBJ1-1 TRBV7-3 many . TGTGCCAGCAGGTTCGGATGGGTGATGAACACTGAAGCTTTCTTT CASRFGWVMNTEAFF
TRBJ2-3 TRBV9 . . TGTGCCAGCAGCGTAGGACCGGGGACAGATACGCAGTATTTT CASSVGPGTDTQYF
TRBJ1-5 TRBV5-1 many . TGCGCCAGCAGCTTGGGGGAGAATAATCAGCCCCAGCATTTT CASSLGENNQPQHF
TRBJ2-6 TRBV20-1 many . TGCAGTGCTAGAGATCTAGGGGATGGGGCCAACGTCCTGACTTTC CSARDLGDGANVLTF
TRBJ2-1 TRBV6-4 many TRBD2 TGTGCCACCGCCCGCCGGGGGGGCTACAATGAGCAGTTCTTC CATARRGGYNEQFF
TRBJ1-2 TRBV12-3/TRBV12-4 many . TGTGCCAGCAGTTCCGCGGGGAACTATGGCTACACCTTC CASSSAGNYGYTF
TRBJ2-5 TRBV20-1 many TRBD1 TGCAGTGCTAGGTCTATACAGGGGGACGAGACCCAGTACTTC CSARSIQGDETQYF
TRBJ2-3 TRBV9 many . TGTGCCAGCAGCGAAACGGGGGCAGATACGCAGTATTTT CASSETGADTQYF
TRBJ2-2 TRBV6-4 many . TGTGCCAGCAGTGAGACTAGCACCGGGGAGCTGTTTTTT CASSETSTGELFF
TRBJ2-5 TRBV6-6 many . TGTGCCAGCACCCAGTATGGGGATCACCAAGAGACCCAGTACTTC CASTQYGDHQETQYF
TRBJ1-2 TRBV7-2 many TRBD1 TGTGCCAGCAGCTTAGCAGGGGACAGAAGCTATGGCTACACCTTC CASSLAGDRSYGYTF
TRBJ2-3 TRBV12-2 . . TGTGCAAGTCGCTGCGGGGGCCAACGACTCACAGATACGCAGTATTTT CASRCGGQRLTDTQYF
TRBJ2-3 TRBV7-2 many . TGTGCCAGCAGCTTAGGGGACCACACAGATACGCAGTATTTT CASSLGDHTDTQYF
TRBJ1-1 TRBV29-1 many TRBD1 TGCAGCGCTATGACAGGGGTCACTGAAGCTTTCTTT CSAMTGVTEAFF
TRBJ2-3 TRBV29-1 many . TGCAGCGTTGGGGGAGGATCGGGACAAACCACCACAGATACGCAGTATTTT CSVGGGSGQTTTDTQYF
TRBJ2-1 TRBV11-2 . TRBD2 TGTGCCAGCAGCCGGACTAGCGGATACTACGATGAGCAGTTCTTC CASSRTSGYYDEQFF